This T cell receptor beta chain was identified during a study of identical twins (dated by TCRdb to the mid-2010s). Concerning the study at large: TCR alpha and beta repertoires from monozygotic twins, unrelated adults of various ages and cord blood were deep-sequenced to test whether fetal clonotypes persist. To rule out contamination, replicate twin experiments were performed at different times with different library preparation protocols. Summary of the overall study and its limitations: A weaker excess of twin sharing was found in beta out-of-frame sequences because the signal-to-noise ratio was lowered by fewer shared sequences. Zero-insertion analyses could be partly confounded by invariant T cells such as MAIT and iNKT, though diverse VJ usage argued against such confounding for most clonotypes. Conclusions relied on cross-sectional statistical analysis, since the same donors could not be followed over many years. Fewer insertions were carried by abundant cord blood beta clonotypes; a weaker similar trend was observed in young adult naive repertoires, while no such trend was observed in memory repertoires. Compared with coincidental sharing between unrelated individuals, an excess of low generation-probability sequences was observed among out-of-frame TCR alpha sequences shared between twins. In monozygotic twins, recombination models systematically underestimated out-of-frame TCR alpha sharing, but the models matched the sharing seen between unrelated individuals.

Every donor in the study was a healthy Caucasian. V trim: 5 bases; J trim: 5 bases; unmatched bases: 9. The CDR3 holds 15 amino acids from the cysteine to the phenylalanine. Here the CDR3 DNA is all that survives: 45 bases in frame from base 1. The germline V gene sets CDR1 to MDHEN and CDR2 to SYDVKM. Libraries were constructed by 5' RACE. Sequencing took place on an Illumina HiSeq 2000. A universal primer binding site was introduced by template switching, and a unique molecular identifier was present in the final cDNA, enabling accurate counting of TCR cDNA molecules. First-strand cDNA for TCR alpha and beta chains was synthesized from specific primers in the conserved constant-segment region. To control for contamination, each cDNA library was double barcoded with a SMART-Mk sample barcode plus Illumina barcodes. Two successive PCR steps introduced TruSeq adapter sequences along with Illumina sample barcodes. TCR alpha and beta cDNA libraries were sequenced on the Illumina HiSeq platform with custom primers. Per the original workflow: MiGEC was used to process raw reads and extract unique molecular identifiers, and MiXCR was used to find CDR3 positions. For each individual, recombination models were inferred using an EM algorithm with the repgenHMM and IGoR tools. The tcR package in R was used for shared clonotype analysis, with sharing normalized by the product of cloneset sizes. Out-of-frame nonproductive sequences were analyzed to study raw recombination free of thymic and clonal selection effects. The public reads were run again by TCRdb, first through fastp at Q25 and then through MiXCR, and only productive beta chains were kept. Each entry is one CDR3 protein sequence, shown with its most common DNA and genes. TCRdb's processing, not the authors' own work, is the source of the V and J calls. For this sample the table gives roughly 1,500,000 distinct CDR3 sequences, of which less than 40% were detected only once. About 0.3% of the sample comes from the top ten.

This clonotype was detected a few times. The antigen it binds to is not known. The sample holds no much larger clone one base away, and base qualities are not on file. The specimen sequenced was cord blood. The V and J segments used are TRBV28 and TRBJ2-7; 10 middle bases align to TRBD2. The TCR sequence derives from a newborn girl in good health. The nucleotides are TGTGCCAGCAGTCCTAGCGGGAGAGGTGAAAACGAGCAGTACTTC. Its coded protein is CASSPSGRGENEQYF. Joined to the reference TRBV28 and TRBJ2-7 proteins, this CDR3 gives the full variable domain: DVKVTQSSRYLVKRTGEKVFLECVQDMDHENMFWYRQDPGLGLRLIYFSYDVKMKEKGDIPEGYSVSREKKERFSLILESASTNQTSMYLCASSPSGRGENEQYFGPGTRLTVT.